Included here is one T cell receptor (beta chain) sequence, with context. Antigen specificity is unknown. The sample comes from a study of T cells in localized non-small cell lung cancer. Findings of the study overall: Appearing in adjacent lung were a median approximately 50 of the top 100 tumor clones. Higher T cell density in the blood was associated with longer overall survival, whereas higher adjacent-lung clonality associated with shorter survival. Tumor trailed uninvolved adjacent lung in T cell clonality, which peaked there.

The method was immunoSEQ multiplex PCR; TCRdb's version includes in-frame clones alone and lacks a portion of them. The table lists 30,000 to 40,000 clones, 90% of them singletons. The CDR3 consists of 17 residues. Germline V gene lookup returns CDR1 SGHDN and CDR2 FVKESK. The V gene lost 3 bases and the J gene lost 6 bases, with 20 bases spanning the gap. The sequencing used peripheral blood, collected before any cancer treatment. The rearrangement links TRBV14 to TRBJ1-4; D gene uncertain. The sequence came from a man between 40 and 70 years old with stage I lung adenocarcinoma. In nucleotides, the CDR3 is TGTGCCAGCAGCCAGAACCGCTTGTGGGGTTTGGATGAAAAACTGTTTTTT. Translating it yields CASSQNRLWGLDEKLFF.